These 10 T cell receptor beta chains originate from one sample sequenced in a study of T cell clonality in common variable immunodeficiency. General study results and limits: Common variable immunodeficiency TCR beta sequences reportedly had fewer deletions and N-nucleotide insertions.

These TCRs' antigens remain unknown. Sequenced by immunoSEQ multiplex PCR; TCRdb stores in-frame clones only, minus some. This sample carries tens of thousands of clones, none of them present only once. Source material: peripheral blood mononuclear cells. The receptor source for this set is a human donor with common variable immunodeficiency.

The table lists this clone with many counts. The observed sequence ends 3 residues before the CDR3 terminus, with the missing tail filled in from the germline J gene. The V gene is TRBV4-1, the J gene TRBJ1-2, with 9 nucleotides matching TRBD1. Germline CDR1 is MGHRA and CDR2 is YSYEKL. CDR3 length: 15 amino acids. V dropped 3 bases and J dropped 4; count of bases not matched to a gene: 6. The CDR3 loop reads CASSQDRGGSYGYTF. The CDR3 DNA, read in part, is TGCGCCAGCAGCCAGGACAGGGGAGGAAGCTATGGC.

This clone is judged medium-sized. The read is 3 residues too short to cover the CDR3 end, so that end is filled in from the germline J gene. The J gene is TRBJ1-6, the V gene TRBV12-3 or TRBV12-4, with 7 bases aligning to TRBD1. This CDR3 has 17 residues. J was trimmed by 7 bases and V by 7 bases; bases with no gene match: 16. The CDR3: CASNSHRGLRLNSPLHF. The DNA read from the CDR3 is TGTGCCAGCAATAGTCACAGGGGCCTCCGCCTAAATTCACCC.

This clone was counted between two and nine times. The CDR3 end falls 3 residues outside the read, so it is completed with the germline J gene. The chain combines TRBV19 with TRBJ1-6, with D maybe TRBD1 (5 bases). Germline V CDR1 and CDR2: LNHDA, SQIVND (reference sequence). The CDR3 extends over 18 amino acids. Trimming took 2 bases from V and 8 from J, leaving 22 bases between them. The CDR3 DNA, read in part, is TGTGCCAGTAGTATACGGATCAGGGTATCGGCCGCTCATTCACCC. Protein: CASSIRIRVSAAHSP. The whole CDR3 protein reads CASSIRIRVSAAHSPLHF.

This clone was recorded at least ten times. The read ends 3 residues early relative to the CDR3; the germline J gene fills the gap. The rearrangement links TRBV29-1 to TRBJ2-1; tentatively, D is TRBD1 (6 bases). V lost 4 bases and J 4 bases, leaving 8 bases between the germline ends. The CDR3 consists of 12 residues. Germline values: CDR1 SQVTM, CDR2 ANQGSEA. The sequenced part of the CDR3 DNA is TGCAGCGTTGGGCAGGGGTACAATGAG. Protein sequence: CSVGQGYNE. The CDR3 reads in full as CSVGQGYNEQFF.

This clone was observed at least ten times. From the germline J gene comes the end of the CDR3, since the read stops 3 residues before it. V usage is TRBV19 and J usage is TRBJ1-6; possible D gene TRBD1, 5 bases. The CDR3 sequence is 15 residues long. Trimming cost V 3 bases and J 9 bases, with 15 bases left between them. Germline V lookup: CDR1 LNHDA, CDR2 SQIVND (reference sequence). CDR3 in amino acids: CASSMTPRASSPLHF. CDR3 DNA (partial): TGTGCCAGTAGTATGACTCCCAGGGCGAGTTCACCC.

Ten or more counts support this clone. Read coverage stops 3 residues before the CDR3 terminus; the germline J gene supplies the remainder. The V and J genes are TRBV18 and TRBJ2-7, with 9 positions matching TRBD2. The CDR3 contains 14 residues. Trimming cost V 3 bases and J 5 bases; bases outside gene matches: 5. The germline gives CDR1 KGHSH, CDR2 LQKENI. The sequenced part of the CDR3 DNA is TGTGCCAGCTCACCCTCGGGACTAGCCCACGAG. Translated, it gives CASSPSGLAHE. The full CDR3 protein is CASSPSGLAHEQYF.

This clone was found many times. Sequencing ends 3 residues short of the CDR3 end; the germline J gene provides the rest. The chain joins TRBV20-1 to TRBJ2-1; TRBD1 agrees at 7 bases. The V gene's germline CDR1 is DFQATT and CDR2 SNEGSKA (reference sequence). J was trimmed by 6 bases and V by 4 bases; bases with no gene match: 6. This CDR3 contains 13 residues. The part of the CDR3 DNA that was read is TGCAGTGCTATGGACAGGCCCTTCAATGAG. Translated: CSAMDRPFNE. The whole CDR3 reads CSAMDRPFNEQFF.

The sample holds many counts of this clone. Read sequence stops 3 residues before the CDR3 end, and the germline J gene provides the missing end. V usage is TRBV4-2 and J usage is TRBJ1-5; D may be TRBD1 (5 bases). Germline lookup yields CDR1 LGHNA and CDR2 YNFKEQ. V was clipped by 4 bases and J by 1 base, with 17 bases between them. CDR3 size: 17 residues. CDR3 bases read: TGTGCCAGCAGCCCGCTTAGGGGTTTAGGGAGCAATCAGCCC. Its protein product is CASSPLRGLGSNQP. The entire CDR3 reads CASSPLRGLGSNQPQHF.

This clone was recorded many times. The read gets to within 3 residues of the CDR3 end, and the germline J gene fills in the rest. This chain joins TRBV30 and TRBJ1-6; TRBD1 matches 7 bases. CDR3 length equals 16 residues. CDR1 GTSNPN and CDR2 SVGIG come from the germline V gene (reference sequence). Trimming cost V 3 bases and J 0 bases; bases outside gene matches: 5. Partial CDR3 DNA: TGTGCCTGGAGAAAGACAGGGAGCTCCTATAATTCACCC. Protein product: CAWRKTGSSYNSP. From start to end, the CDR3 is CAWRKTGSSYNSPLHF.

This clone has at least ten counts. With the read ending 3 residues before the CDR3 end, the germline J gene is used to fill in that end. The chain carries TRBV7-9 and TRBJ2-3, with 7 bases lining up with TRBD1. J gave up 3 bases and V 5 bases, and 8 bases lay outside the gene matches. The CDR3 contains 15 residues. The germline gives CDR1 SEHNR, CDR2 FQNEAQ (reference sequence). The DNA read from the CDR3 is TGTGCCAGCAGCCCGACCCGGACAGGTACAGATACG. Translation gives CASSPTRTGTDT. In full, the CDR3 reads CASSPTRTGTDTQYF.